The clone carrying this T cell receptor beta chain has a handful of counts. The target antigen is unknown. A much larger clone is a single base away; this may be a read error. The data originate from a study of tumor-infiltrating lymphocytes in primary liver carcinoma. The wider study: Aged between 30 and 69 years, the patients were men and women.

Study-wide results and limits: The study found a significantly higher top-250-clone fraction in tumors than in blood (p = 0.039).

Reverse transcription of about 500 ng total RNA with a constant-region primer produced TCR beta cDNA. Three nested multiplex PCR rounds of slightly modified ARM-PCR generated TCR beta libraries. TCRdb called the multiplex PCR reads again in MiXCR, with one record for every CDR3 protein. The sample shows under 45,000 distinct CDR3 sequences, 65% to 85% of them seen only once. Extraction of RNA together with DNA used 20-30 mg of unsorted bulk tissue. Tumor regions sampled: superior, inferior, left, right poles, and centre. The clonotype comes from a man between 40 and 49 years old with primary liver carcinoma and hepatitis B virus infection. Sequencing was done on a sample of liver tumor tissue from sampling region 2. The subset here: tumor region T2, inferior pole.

CDR3 sequence (DNA): TGTGCCAGCAGCTTAGCAACAGGGAGCTATGGCTACGCCTTC. This sequence encodes CASSLATGSYGYAF. V and J are TRBV7-9 and TRBJ1-2, with a tentative D call TRBD1 (6 bases). The CDR3 consists of 14 residues. Per the germline V gene, CDR1 is SEHNR and CDR2 is FQNEAQ (reference sequence). Full variable domain (missing parts from reference TRBV7-9 and TRBJ1-2): DTGVSQNPRHKITKRGQNVTFRCDPISEHNRLYWYRQTLGQGPEFLTYFQNEAQLEKSRLLSDRFSAERPKGSFSTLEIQRTEQGDSAMYLCASSLATGSYGYAFGSGTRLTVV.